This passage covers 21 T cell receptor beta chains from one sample sequenced in a study of tumor-infiltrating lymphocytes in primary liver carcinoma. Researchers drew blood RNA from unsorted whole blood and extracted germline DNA as well. The authors made TCR beta cDNA from 400 to 600 ng total RNA with a constant-region primer. Libraries covering TCR beta were generated through three nested multiplex PCR rounds (using a slightly modified ARM-PCR). Primers for the first two PCR rounds were TRBV1-TRBV30 forward primers and a C-beta reverse primer (about 10 cycles per round). Via MiXCR, TCRdb re-called the multiplex PCR reads, giving one row per CDR3 protein. The sample records some 320,000 distinct CDR3 sequences, 60% to 80% being singletons. Source material: peripheral blood. These receptors all stem from a man aged 40-50 years with primary liver carcinoma and hepatitis B virus infection.

This clonotype has just a few counts. V gene TRBV5-6 combines with J gene TRBJ2-5; D may be TRBD2 (6 bases). V was clipped by 2 bases and J by 4 bases, with 15 bases between them. This CDR3 is built from 15 residues. In germline, CDR1 is SGHDT, CDR2 YYEEEE. The DNA of the CDR3 is TGTGCCAGCAGCTTTGATCGGAGGGCCATAGAGACCCAGTACTTC. Amino acid sequence: CASSFDRRAIETQYF.

Comment on this clonotype: Being one base from a much bigger clone, this may be a read error. The CDR3 ends on some other residue instead of the conserved phenylalanine or tryptophan, so this is likely a read error. CDR3 protein: CASSQEDSGTALYEQYL. DNA of the CDR3: TGCGCCAGCAGCCAGGAGGATTCCGGGACTGCTCTCTACGAGCAGTACCTC. The V and J genes are TRBV4-1 and TRBJ2-7; tentatively, D is TRBD2 (6 bases). This CDR3 is 17 amino acids long. CDR1 is MGHRA and CDR2 is YSYEKL in the germline V gene. Trimming pared 3 bases from V and 3 bases from J, leaving 21 bases between.

The CDR3 reads CASSPPPNSRETQYF. The CDR3 DNA reads as TGTGCCAGCAGCCCCCCGCCGAATTCGCGAGAGACCCAGTACTTC. This chain joins TRBV7-9 and TRBJ2-5; D gene ambiguous. V was trimmed by 5 bases and J by 4 bases, leaving 17 bases between them. The CDR3 extends over 15 amino acids. Germline assignment: CDR1 SEHNR and CDR2 FQNEAQ (reference sequence).

The chain recombines TRBV6-6 with TRBJ1-1, with D unclear. The CDR3 has 14 amino acids. Germline values: CDR1 MNHNY, CDR2 SVGAGI (reference sequence). Trimming took off 0 bases at V and 0 bases at J, with 5 bases between the two ends. The CDR3 nucleotides are TGTGCCAGCAGTTACTCTCGCATGAACACTGAAGCTTTCTTT. Residues: CASSYSRMNTEAFF.

On this clonotype: A read error may explain this, as a much larger clone is one base away. V is TRBV4-1 and J is TRBJ1-2; 7 nucleotides line up with TRBD1. The V gene's germline CDR1 is MGHRA and CDR2 YSYEKL. V dropped 0 bases and J dropped 8; count of bases not matched to a gene: 9. The CDR3 length is 15 residues. The CDR3 sequence is CASSQEGTEGGGYTF. CDR3 bases: TGCGCCAGCAGCCAAGAGGGGACAGAGGGAGGCGGCTACACCTTC.

Comment on this clonotype: With a much larger clone just one base away, this may be a read error. The rearrangement uses TRBV29-1 and TRBJ2-7; 9 bases agree with TRBD1. Losses at the gene ends were 7 bases for V and 5 bases for J; bases not matched to a gene: 12. Per the germline V gene, CDR1 is SQVTM and CDR2 is ANQGSEA. The CDR3 length is 14 residues. CDR3 DNA: TGCAGCGCCCTCCGGGACAGGGCAGGCAACGAGCAGTACTTC. Residues: CSALRDRAGNEQYF.

This clonotype was observed many times. The J gene is TRBJ2-5, the V gene TRBV10-3; the D gene is possibly TRBD2 (7 bases). The CDR3 contains 14 residues. Trimming removed 8 bases at V and 2 bases at J, with 15 bases between. Germline CDR1 is ENHRY and CDR2 is SYGVKD. The CDR3 loop is CAIGGGALQETQYF. Written as DNA, the CDR3 is TGTGCCATCGGAGGGGGGGCCCTACAAGAGACCCAGTACTTC.

This chain connects TRBV11-2 to TRBJ1-4, with 8 nucleotides matching TRBD1. Germline trimming cut 6 bases from V and 0 bases from J; bases unmatched to any gene: 9. CDR1 is SGHAT and CDR2 is FQNNGV in the germline V gene. The CDR3 spans 17 residues. CDR3 residues: CASRTTGGWSTNEKLFF. DNA for the CDR3: TGTGCCAGCAGAACCACAGGGGGATGGTCAACTAATGAAAAACTGTTTTTT.

V gene TRBV5-4 combines with J gene TRBJ2-7; D is possibly TRBD1 (6 bases). The CDR3 runs to 15 residues. Germline V gene sequence: CDR1 SGHNT, CDR2 YYREEE (reference sequence). V lost 0 bases and J lost 1, with 11 bases in between. In nucleotides, the CDR3 is TGTGCCAGCAGCTTGGGGACAGCGAGATCCTACGAGCAGTACTTC. Translation: CASSLGTARSYEQYF.

The chain joins TRBV11-1 to TRBJ2-4; 12 bases are shared with TRBD2. CDR1 SGHAT and CDR2 FQDESV come from the germline V gene (reference sequence). The CDR3 is made up of 17 amino acids. The CDR3 protein is CVSSATSGSLAKNIQYF. The DNA of the CDR3 is TGTGTTAGCAGCGCGACTAGCGGGAGTCTAGCCAAAAACATTCAGTACTTC.

On this clonotype itself: A much larger clone sits a single nucleotide away, making a read error possible. The genes are TRBV6-1 and TRBJ1-1; no definite D call. CDR1 is MNHNS and CDR2 is SASEGT in the germline V gene. This CDR3 is 15 amino acids long. V was pared by 7 bases and J by 1 base, with 16 bases between. The CDR3 protein is CASTRTRKPNTEAFF. CDR3 DNA sequence: TGTGCCAGCACGAGGACGAGGAAACCGAACACTGAAGCTTTCTTT.

Only a few counts were recorded for this clonotype. This sequence may be a read error, since a much larger clone differs from it by one base. The chain carries TRBV6-1 and TRBJ2-1; either TRBD1 or TRBD2 may supply D (7 bases each). The V gene's germline CDR1 is MNHNS and CDR2 SASEGT. This CDR3 is built from 15 residues. The CDR3 protein is CASSYRGLTYNEQSF. DNA for the CDR3: TGTGCCAGCAGTTACAGGGGACTAACCTACAATGAGCAGTCCTTC.

Regarding this clonotype: A read error may explain this, as a much larger clone is one base away. This chain links TRBV29-1 with TRBJ2-3; 10 nucleotides agree with TRBD2. This CDR3 is 17 amino acids long. The germline V gene has CDR1 SQVTM and CDR2 ANQGSEA. The CDR3 DNA sequence: TGCAGCGTTGAATTTGCTAGCGGGAGAGATTATGGAGATACGCAGTTTTTT. This translates into CSVEFASGRDYGDTQFF.

About this clonotype itself: One end of the junction is discordant with germline, which a read error may explain. The chain joins TRBV11-2 to TRBJ2-1; no firm D call. Germline-derived CDR1 and CDR2 are SGHAT and FQNNGV. The CDR3 is made up of 11 amino acids. DNA of the CDR3: TGTACCAGCAGCTTAGATAATGAGCAGTCCTTC. Its translation: CTSSLDNEQSF.

This clonotype has only one observation. The genes are TRBV29-1 and TRBJ2-3; TRBD1 aligns across 9 bases. The CDR3 contains 14 residues. Per germline, CDR1 SQVTM and CDR2 ANQGSEA. Here the CDR3 reads CSFERTGGTDTQYF. DNA of the CDR3: TGCAGTTTTGAAAGGACAGGGGGCACAGATACGCAGTATTTT.

This clonotype was seen a single time. V gene TRBV5-6 combines with J gene TRBJ2-6; D is unclear. Trimming cost V 2 bases and J 0 bases, with 12 bases left between them. Germline V gene data show CDR1 as SGHDT and CDR2 as YYEEEE. The CDR3 spans 17 residues. CDR3: CASSLQTRPSGANVLTF. CDR3 DNA sequence: TGTGCCAGCAGCTTACAGACAAGGCCCTCTGGGGCCAACGTCCTGACTTTC.

This clonotype was counted once. At one of its ends the junction is not consistent with the germline gene, which may arise from a read error. The rearrangement links TRBV7-9 to TRBJ2-5; 7 bases are shared with TRBD1. The V gene's germline CDR1 is SEHNR and CDR2 FQNEAQ (reference sequence). This CDR3 has 12 amino acids. The CDR3 loop is CVSSSGTAKKYF. The CDR3 nucleotides read TGTGTCAGCAGCTCCGGGACAGCCAAGAAGTACTTC.

This clonotype was picked up one time. The conserved closing phenylalanine or tryptophan is absent in this CDR3, likely reflecting a read error. The V and J genes are TRBV28 and TRBJ2-6; 7 bases map to TRBD1. The CDR3 has 15 amino acids. The V segment lost 6 bases and the J segment 2 bases; nucleotides outside the gene matches: 4. The germline gives CDR1 MDHEN, CDR2 SYDVKM. CDR3 in DNA: TGTGCCAGCAGCCATACAGGGGCTGGGGCCAACGTCCTGACTCTC. Protein: CASSHTGAGANVLTL.

This chain links TRBV29-1 with TRBJ2-1; D is undetermined. The CDR3 has 13 residues. Germline CDR1 is SQVTM and CDR2 is ANQGSEA. Between the trimmed V and J ends, which lost 7 bases and 10 bases, there was a span of 20 bases. The CDR3 loop reads CSGSVLAAAEQFF. The CDR3 DNA reads TGCAGCGGGTCGGTACTGGCGGCCGCCGAGCAGTTCTTC.

In this sample, this clonotype turned up once. V and J are TRBV30 and TRBJ2-3; D is unresolved. V was clipped by 2 bases and J by 0 bases, with 21 bases between them. Germline CDR1 and CDR2: GTSNPN and SVGIG (reference sequence). The CDR3 is 18 residues long. The CDR3: CAWSLFDFATTSTDTQYF. CDR3 sequence (DNA): TGTGCCTGGAGTCTTTTCGACTTTGCAACGACTAGCACAGATACGCAGTATTTT.

Comment on this clonotype: It may be a read error: a sequence one base away is much more abundant. The chain recombines TRBV4-2 with TRBJ2-1; tentatively, D is TRBD1 or TRBD2 (5 bases each). This CDR3 contains 16 residues. CDR1 and CDR2 from the germline V gene are LGHNA and YNFKEQ. V lost 2 bases to trimming and J lost 5 bases, with 16 bases between them. Here the CDR3 DNA reads TGTGCCAGCAGCCAATGTGGGAGCAGGGCGGACAATGAGCAGTTCTTC. Translated: CASSQCGSRADNEQFF.